The present entry profiles one TCR beta chain with its context. Its antigen is as yet unknown. The CDR3 is made up of 13 amino acids. Between the trimmed V and J ends, which lost 5 bases and 11 bases, there was a span of 19 bases. CDR1 and CDR2 from the germline V gene are DFQATT and SNEGSKA (reference sequence). The sample belongs to a study of T cell repertoires in cytomegalovirus infection. About the study: The study used recently identified HLA-C-restricted and well-studied HLA-B-restricted CMV epitopes. Study results and caveats: Dominant in the ex vivo response were TCR beta clonotypes restricted by HLA-C and specific for CMV. The study identified carriers of CMV plus the relevant HLA from cumulative public TCR beta family frequency.

A single record per CDR3 protein comes from TCRdb applying MiXCR to the reads. The table lists 230,000 or so distinct CDR3 sequences, about 38% of them singletons. The V call is TRBV20-1, the J call TRBJ1-5, with a tentative D call TRBD1 (6 bases). This sample comprised CD8+ T cells from cultured PBMCs, obtained from culture after CMV antigen stimulation. This TCR was recovered from a human donor in good health (CMV status not recorded). Some clones in this sample may be carry-over from other donors' samples. DNA for the CDR3: TGCAGTGCTCTGGGGCAGGGGTCCCGGACCCAGCATTTT. Translating it yields CSALGQGSRTQHF.